This T cell receptor beta chain was identified during a study of T cell responses to AZD1222 COVID-19 vaccine. The table came from immunoSEQ multiplex PCR; TCRdb's copy has only in-frame clones and leaves some out. The sample consists of 150,000 to 200,000 clones, around nine tenths of them appearing once. Germline V gene lookup returns CDR1 GTSNPN and CDR2 SVGIG (reference sequence). The V segment lost 4 bases and the J segment 4 bases; nucleotides outside the gene matches: 6. The CDR3 sequence is 13 residues long. The chain carries TRBV30 and TRBJ1-2, with 7 positions matching TRBD1. The TCR comes from an adult in good health. Here the sequenced sample was peripheral blood, taken on day 0 of AZD1222 vaccination. CDR3 loop: CAWTRQGLYGYTF. The CDR3 bases are TGTGCCTGGACTAGACAGGGCCTCTATGGCTACACCTTC.